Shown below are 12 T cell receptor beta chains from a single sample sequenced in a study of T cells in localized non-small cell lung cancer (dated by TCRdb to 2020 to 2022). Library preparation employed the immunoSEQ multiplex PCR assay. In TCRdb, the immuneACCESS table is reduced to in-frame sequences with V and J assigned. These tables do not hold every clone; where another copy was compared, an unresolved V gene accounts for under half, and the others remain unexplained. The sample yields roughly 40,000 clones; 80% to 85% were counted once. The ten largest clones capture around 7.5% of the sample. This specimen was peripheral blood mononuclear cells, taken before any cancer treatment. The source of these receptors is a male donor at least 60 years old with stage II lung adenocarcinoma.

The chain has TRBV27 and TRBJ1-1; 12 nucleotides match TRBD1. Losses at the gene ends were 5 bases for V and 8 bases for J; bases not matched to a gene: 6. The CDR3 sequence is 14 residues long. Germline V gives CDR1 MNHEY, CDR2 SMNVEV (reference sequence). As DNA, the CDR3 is TGTGCCAGCAGTCAGGGACAGGGGGCGAAAGAAGCTTTCTTT. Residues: CASSQGQGAKEAFF.

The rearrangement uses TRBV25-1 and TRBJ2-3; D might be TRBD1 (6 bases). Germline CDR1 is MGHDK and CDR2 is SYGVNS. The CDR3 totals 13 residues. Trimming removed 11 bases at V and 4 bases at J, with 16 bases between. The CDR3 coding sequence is TGTGCCGTACAGGGCCCTGCCGCAGATACGCAGTATTTT. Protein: CAVQGPAADTQYF.

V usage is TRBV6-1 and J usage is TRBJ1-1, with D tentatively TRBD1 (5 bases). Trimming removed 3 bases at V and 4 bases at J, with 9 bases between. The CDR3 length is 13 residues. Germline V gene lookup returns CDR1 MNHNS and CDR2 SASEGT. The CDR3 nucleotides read TGTGCCAGCAGTGATGGGGGGGTCACTGAAGCTTTCTTT. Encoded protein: CASSDGGVTEAFF.

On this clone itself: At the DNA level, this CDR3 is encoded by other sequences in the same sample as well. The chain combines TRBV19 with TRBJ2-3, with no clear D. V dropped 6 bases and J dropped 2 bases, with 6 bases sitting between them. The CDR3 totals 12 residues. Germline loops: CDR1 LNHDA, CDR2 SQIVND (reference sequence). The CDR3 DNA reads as TGTGCCAGTAGAACCCCCACAGATACGCAGTATTTT. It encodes CASRTPTDTQYF. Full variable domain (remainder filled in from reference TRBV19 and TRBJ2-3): DGGITQSPKYLFRKEGQNVTLSCEQNLNHDAMYWYRQDPGQGLRLIYYSQIVNDFQKGDIAEGYSVSREKKESFPLTVTSAQKNPTAFYLCASRTPTDTQYFGPGTRLTVL.

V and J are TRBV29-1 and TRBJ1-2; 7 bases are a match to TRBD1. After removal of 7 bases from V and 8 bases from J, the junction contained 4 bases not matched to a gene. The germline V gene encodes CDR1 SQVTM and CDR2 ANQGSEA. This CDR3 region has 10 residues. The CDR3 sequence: CSATGDGYTF. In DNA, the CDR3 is TGCAGCGCCACAGGGGACGGCTACACCTTC.

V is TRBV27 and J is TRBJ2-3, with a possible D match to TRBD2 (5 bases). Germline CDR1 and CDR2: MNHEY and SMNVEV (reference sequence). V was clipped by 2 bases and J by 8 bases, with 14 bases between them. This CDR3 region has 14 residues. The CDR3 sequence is CASSLVSRTSTQYF. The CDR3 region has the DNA TGTGCCAGCAGTTTAGTGTCTCGAACTAGTACGCAGTATTTT.

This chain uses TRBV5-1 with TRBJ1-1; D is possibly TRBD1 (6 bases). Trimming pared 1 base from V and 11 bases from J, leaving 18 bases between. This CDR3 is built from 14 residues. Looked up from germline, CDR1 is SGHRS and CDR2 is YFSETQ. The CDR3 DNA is TGCGCCAGCAGCTTGTTACAGGGAAGGGTTGAGGCTTTCTTT. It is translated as CASSLLQGRVEAFF.

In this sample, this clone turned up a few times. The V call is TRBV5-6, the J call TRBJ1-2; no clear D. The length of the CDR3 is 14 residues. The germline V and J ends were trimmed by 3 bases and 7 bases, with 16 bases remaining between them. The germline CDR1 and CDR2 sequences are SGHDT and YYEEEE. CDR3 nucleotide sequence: TGTGCCAGCAGCTGGACGGGTAGTTCGGGTGGCTACACCTTC. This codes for CASSWTGSSGGYTF.

The CDR3 is CASSPLAGGDTDTQYF. DNA of the CDR3: TGCGCCAGCAGCCCGTTAGCGGGAGGTGACACAGATACGCAGTATTTT. The chain has TRBV4-3 and TRBJ2-3; 10 bases fit TRBD2. V shed 4 bases and J 2 bases; nucleotides not matched to a gene: 6. The CDR3 contains 16 residues. CDR1 is LGHNA, CDR2 YSLEER, per germline.

The DNA for the CDR3 is TGTGCCAGCAGTTACCTTATTGGGGGCTCCTACGAGCAGTACTTC. It encodes CASSYLIGGSYEQYF. V and J are TRBV6-5 and TRBJ2-7, with D perhaps given as TRBD1 or TRBD2 (5 bases each). Trimming pared 2 bases from V and 0 bases from J, leaving 11 bases between. The CDR3 spans 15 residues. Germline CDR1 and CDR2: MNHEY and SVGAGI.

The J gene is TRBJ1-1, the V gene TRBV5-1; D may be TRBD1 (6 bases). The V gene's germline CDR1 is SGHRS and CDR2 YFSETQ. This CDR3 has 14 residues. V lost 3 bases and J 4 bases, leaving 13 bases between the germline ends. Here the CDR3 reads CASSSQGSITEAFF. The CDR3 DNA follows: TGCGCCAGCAGCTCACAGGGAAGTATCACTGAAGCTTTCTTT.

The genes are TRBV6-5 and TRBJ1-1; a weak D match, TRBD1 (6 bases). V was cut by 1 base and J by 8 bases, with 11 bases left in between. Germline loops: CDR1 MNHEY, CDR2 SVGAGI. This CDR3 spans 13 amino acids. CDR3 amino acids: CASSYLTGSEAFF. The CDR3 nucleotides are TGTGCCAGCAGTTACTTGACAGGTTCGGAAGCTTTCTTT.